The next 29 T cell receptor beta chains were all read from a single sample in a study of PD-1 blockade in mismatch repair-deficient tumors. Clones were read by immunoSEQ multiplex PCR, and TCRdb kept only the in-frame ones, dropping some. The sample lists 20,000 to 25,000 clones, around four fifths occurring once. The source material was peripheral blood, sampled 2 weeks after starting pembrolizumab. The receptors here all came from an adult with mismatch repair-deficient cancer.

This clone showed up just once. The rearrangement joins TRBV6-5 to TRBJ1-2; TRBD1 matches at 7 bases. V trimming: 5 bases; J trimming: 2 bases; junction bases outside the gene matches: 8. Per germline, CDR1 MNHEY and CDR2 SVGAGI. This CDR3 spans 15 amino acids. CDR3 region: CASSVSGTANYGYTF. CDR3 sequence (DNA): TGTGCCAGCAGTGTATCCGGGACAGCCAACTATGGCTACACCTTC.

The rearrangement links TRBV5-1 to TRBJ2-3; D remains unclear. V dropped 4 bases and J dropped 1 base, with 13 bases sitting between them. Germline V CDR1 and CDR2: SGHRS, YFSETQ. The CDR3 is made up of 15 amino acids. In DNA form, the CDR3 reads TGCGCCAGCAGCCCCTTAGGGCGACGCACAGATACGCAGTATTTT. This gives the protein CASSPLGRRTDTQYF. Drawing the rest from reference TRBV5-1 and TRBJ2-3, the complete variable domain is KAGVTQTPRYLIKTRGQQVTLSCSPISGHRSVSWYQQTPGQGLQFLFEYFSETQRNKGNFPGRFSGRQFSNSRSEMNVSTLELGDSALYLCASSPLGRRTDTQYFGPGTRLTVL.

The gene calls are TRBV12-5 and TRBJ2-3, with no clear D. The V and J ends lost 5 bases and 3 bases respectively, with 15 bases between them. The CDR3 runs 15 residues. Per the germline V gene, CDR1 is LGHNT and CDR2 is FRNRAP. The CDR3 DNA reads as TGTGCTAGTGGTCCTGACTTTAGCTGTACAGATACGCAGTATTTT. Its protein product is CASGPDFSCTDTQYF.

The chain has TRBV7-9 and TRBJ2-2, with TRBD2 identical over 12 bases. The CDR3 covers 16 residues. V lost 8 bases to trimming and J lost 6 bases; unmatched junction nucleotides: 10. Per germline, CDR1 SEHNR and CDR2 FQNEAQ (reference sequence). The CDR3 DNA reads TGTGCCAGCGGAAGACTAGCGGGAGATGCTTCCGGGGAGCTGTTTTTT. Protein product: CASGRLAGDASGELFF.

The genes are TRBV7-9 and TRBJ2-6, with D perhaps matching TRBD2 (6 bases). The CDR3 has 16 residues. Germline CDR1 reads SEHNR; CDR2 reads FQNEAQ (reference sequence). V was cut by 3 bases and J by 0 bases, with 9 bases left in between. The CDR3 DNA reads TGTGCCAGCAGCTTTTGGAGGGGCTCTGGGGCCAACGTCCTGACTTTC. This codes for CASSFWRGSGANVLTF.

This clone was picked up one time. V is TRBV5-1 and J is TRBJ1-1, with a tentative D call TRBD1 (5 bases). In germline, CDR1 is SGHRS, CDR2 YFSETQ. CDR3 length equals 14 residues. The germline V and J ends were trimmed by 2 bases and 2 bases, with 10 bases remaining between them. The CDR3: CASSFGTGNTEAFF. The CDR3 DNA is TGCGCCAGCAGCTTCGGGACGGGTAACACTGAAGCTTTCTTT.

The rearrangement links TRBV9 to TRBJ2-7; TRBD1 agrees at 11 bases. The CDR3 extends over 15 amino acids. The V gene end was trimmed by 3 bases and the J gene end by 5 bases; junction bases not matched to a gene: 7. Germline V gives CDR1 SGDLS, CDR2 YYNGEE. The DNA of the CDR3 is TGTGCCAGCAGCGCAGGACAGGGGGCGATTAACGAGCAGTACTTC. Its translation: CASSAGQGAINEQYF.

The genes are TRBV5-1 and TRBJ2-7; 9 bases are shared with TRBD1. V lost 0 bases and J lost 4; bases outside the gene matches: 2. The CDR3 sequence is 14 residues long. Germline V lookup: CDR1 SGHRS, CDR2 YFSETQ. CDR3 region: CASSLDRGLYEQYF. The CDR3 bases are TGCGCCAGCAGCTTGGACAGGGGGCTATACGAGCAGTACTTC.

This clone was seen just once. The same CDR3 is also encoded by other DNA sequences in this sample. The chain is built from TRBV28 and TRBJ2-7; D not resolved. This CDR3 is built from 13 residues. Germline V lookup: CDR1 MDHEN, CDR2 SYDVKM. Trimming removed 1 base from V and 2 bases from J, with 6 bases in between. Here the CDR3 reads CASSLLGPYEQYF. The CDR3, as DNA: TGTGCCAGCAGTTTATTAGGCCCCTACGAGCAGTACTTC. Variable domain in full (rest from reference TRBV28 and TRBJ2-7): DVKVTQSSRYLVKRTGEKVFLECVQDMDHENMFWYRQDPGLGLRLIYFSYDVKMKEKGDIPEGYSVSREKKERFSLILESASTNQTSMYLCASSLLGPYEQYFGPGTRLTVT.

The genes are TRBV4-1 and TRBJ2-4; D ambiguous. The CDR3 consists of 16 residues. Germline assignment: CDR1 MGHRA and CDR2 YSYEKL. Trimming cost V 2 bases and J 2 bases, with 13 bases left between them. CDR3 coding DNA: TGCGCCAGCAGCCAACTCCCCCGTATTACCAAAAACATTCAGTACTTC. This translates into CASSQLPRITKNIQYF.

The J gene is TRBJ2-1, the V gene TRBV28; 7 bases are a match to TRBD1. The CDR3 covers 15 residues. CDR1 and CDR2 (germline): MDHEN, SYDVKM. J was trimmed by 0 bases and V by 4 bases; bases with no gene match: 3. As DNA, the CDR3 is TGTGCCAGCAGTTCACAGGGGAGCTCCTACAATGAGCAGTTCTTC. Protein sequence: CASSSQGSSYNEQFF. Full variable domain (rest looked up from reference TRBV28 and TRBJ2-1): DVKVTQSSRYLVKRTGEKVFLECVQDMDHENMFWYRQDPGLGLRLIYFSYDVKMKEKGDIPEGYSVSREKKERFSLILESASTNQTSMYLCASSSQGSSYNEQFFGPGTRLTVL.

This sequence joins TRBV6-5 and TRBJ1-2, with D perhaps TRBD1 (5 bases). This CDR3 contains 16 residues. Trimming stripped 0 bases from V and 8 bases from J, with 19 bases between. The germline CDR1 and CDR2 sequences are MNHEY and SVGAGI. The chain's CDR3 is CASSYSPIQGRSGYTF. For the CDR3, the DNA is TGTGCCAGCAGTTACTCCCCCATCCAGGGACGGTCCGGCTACACCTTC.

This chain uses TRBV4-1 with TRBJ2-7; D perhaps matches TRBD1 (5 bases). The V gene's germline CDR1 is MGHRA and CDR2 YSYEKL. This CDR3 spans 17 amino acids. V lost 0 bases and J lost 2, with 17 bases in between. In DNA, the CDR3 is TGCGCCAGCAGCCAAGAATCCTCGGCAGGGAACACCTACGAGCAGTACTTC. Its translation is CASSQESSAGNTYEQYF.

This chain uses TRBV21-1 with TRBJ2-2; the D segment call TRBD1 is taken from the table without a DNA check. TRBV21-1 is classified as a pseudogene. This CDR3 has 15 residues. The CDR3 is CASSKARSNTGELFF. The CDR3 coding sequence is TGTGCCAGCAGCAAGGCCAGGTCCAACACCGGGGAGCTGTTTTTT.

The DNA for the CDR3 is TGTGCCAGCAGTGAAATGATAGGCTGGGTTAGCGGGAGTTGGACCGGGGAGCTGTTTTTT. This sequence encodes CASSEMIGWVSGSWTGELFF. The V and J genes are TRBV6-1 and TRBJ2-2; 9 bases align to TRBD2. Per the germline V gene, CDR1 is MNHNS and CDR2 is SASEGT. Losses at the gene ends were 2 bases for V and 5 bases for J; bases not matched to a gene: 18. The CDR3 extends over 20 amino acids.

This sequence joins TRBV11-2 and TRBJ2-7; D gene ambiguous. V was shortened by 4 bases and J by 2 bases, with 15 bases between the two germline ends. The CDR3 consists of 15 residues. Germline V CDR1 and CDR2: SGHAT, FQNNGV. The CDR3 nucleotides are TGTGCCAGCAGCTCACAGAGGCAATACCCCTACGAGCAGTACTTC. It translates to CASSSQRQYPYEQYF.

The gene calls are TRBV6-6 and TRBJ2-7; D is uncertain. This CDR3 region has 14 residues. Trimming took 0 bases from V and 3 from J, leaving 9 bases between them. Germline CDR1 is MNHNY and CDR2 is SVGAGI (reference sequence). CDR3 amino acids: CASSYSVEDYEQYF. CDR3 DNA: TGTGCCAGCAGTTACTCGGTGGAAGACTACGAGCAGTACTTC.

V and J are TRBV28 and TRBJ2-5; TRBD1 agrees at 9 bases. Trimming removed 5 bases from V and 6 bases from J; junction bases left unmatched: 13. CDR1 and CDR2 (germline): MDHEN, SYDVKM. There are 16 residues in the CDR3. The CDR3 DNA follows: TGTGCCAGCAGTGCTTCATCCGGGACAGGGCTTCAGACCCAGTACTTC. Encoded protein: CASSASSGTGLQTQYF.

The chain joins TRBV25-1 to TRBJ2-1; 8 nucleotides align to TRBD2. After removal of 2 bases from V and 6 bases from J, the junction contained 6 bases not matched to a gene. Per germline, CDR1 MGHDK and CDR2 SYGVNS. This CDR3 region has 15 residues. The CDR3 here is CASSEGSGSVNEQFF. CDR3 nucleotide sequence: TGTGCCAGCAGTGAAGGGAGCGGGAGCGTCAATGAGCAGTTCTTC.

The rearrangement links TRBV5-6 to TRBJ2-6; D unclear. Looked up from germline, CDR1 is SGHDT and CDR2 is YYEEEE. Trimming shortened V by 0 bases and J by 1 base, and 2 bases separated the two germline ends. The CDR3 runs 14 residues. The CDR3 sequence is CASSLGSGANVLTF. CDR3 DNA: TGTGCCAGCAGCTTGGGGTCTGGGGCCAACGTCCTGACTTTC.

The chain carries TRBV27 and TRBJ2-1, with 10 bases matching TRBD2. The CDR3 has 16 residues. The V gene's germline CDR1 is MNHEY and CDR2 SMNVEV (reference sequence). With V trimmed by 3 bases and J by 8 bases, 10 bases remained unmatched. Here the CDR3 reads CASSFDLAGAWDEQFF. DNA for the CDR3: TGTGCCAGCAGTTTCGACCTAGCGGGAGCCTGGGATGAGCAGTTCTTC.

The chain uses TRBV7-9 and TRBJ2-3; D gene uncertain. V was pared by 2 bases and J by 6 bases, with 12 bases between. The CDR3 is 14 amino acids. Per germline, CDR1 SEHNR and CDR2 FQNEAQ (reference sequence). CDR3 nucleotide sequence: TGTGCCAGCAGCTTAATGGTCGGGTCCGATACGCAGTATTTT. Residues: CASSLMVGSDTQYF.

The genes are TRBV5-1 and TRBJ2-3; the D is unclear. Trimming removed 4 bases at V and 0 bases at J, with 18 bases between. The CDR3 has 17 amino acids. In germline, CDR1 is SGHRS, CDR2 YFSETQ. The CDR3 sequence: CASSPPPGETSTDTQYF. The CDR3, as DNA: TGCGCCAGCAGCCCCCCTCCCGGCGAGACTAGCACAGATACGCAGTATTTT.

The rearrangement links TRBV5-4 to TRBJ2-3; no definite D call. This CDR3 spans 13 amino acids. Trimming removed 5 bases at V and 0 bases at J, with 7 bases between. CDR1 and CDR2 (germline): SGHNT, YYREEE (reference sequence). This CDR3 is CASSYDSTDTQYF. DNA of the CDR3: TGTGCCAGCAGTTACGACAGCACAGATACGCAGTATTTT.

This CDR3 is CASSTGLADQETQYF. CDR3 coding DNA: TGCGCCAGCAGCACGGGACTAGCGGACCAAGAGACCCAGTACTTC. The rearrangement joins TRBV5-1 to TRBJ2-5; 11 bases align to TRBD2. This CDR3 comprises 15 residues. Germline V lookup: CDR1 SGHRS, CDR2 YFSETQ. V was pared by 4 bases and J by 0 bases, with 2 bases of the junction left unmatched.

The chain uses TRBV13 and TRBJ1-4; 8 nucleotides line up with TRBD1. V shed 4 bases, J shed 5 bases, and the junction held 3 bases outside the gene matches. The germline V gene has CDR1 PRHDT and CDR2 FYEKMQ (reference sequence). The CDR3 sequence is 14 residues long. The CDR3 region has the DNA TGTGCCAGCAGCTCACGGACAGGGAATGAAAAACTGTTTTTT. It yields the protein CASSSRTGNEKLFF.

The J gene is TRBJ1-4, the V gene TRBV6-6; 10 positions match TRBD1. The CDR3 consists of 15 residues. Germline-derived CDR1 and CDR2 are MNHNY and SVGAGI (reference sequence). The CDR3 DNA follows: TGTGCAACCGGTCGACAGGGGGCGCGGAGTGAAAAACTGTTTTTT. Encoded protein: CATGRQGARSEKLFF.

J is TRBJ2-2 and V is TRBV11-2, with 8 bases identical to TRBD2. J was trimmed by 7 bases and V by 7 bases; bases with no gene match: 20. Looked up from germline, CDR1 is SGHAT and CDR2 is FQNNGV. CDR3 length: 18 residues. This CDR3 reads CASNWVGSGSVKNGELFF. CDR3 DNA: TGTGCCAGCAACTGGGTTGGGAGCGGGAGTGTCAAGAACGGGGAGCTGTTTTTT.

The chain joins TRBV7-2 to TRBJ2-3; possibly TRBD2 for D (5 bases). V was clipped by 0 bases and J by 2 bases, with 15 bases between them. This CDR3 has 17 residues. Germline CDR1 and CDR2: SGHTA and FQGNSA. CDR3 sequence reads: CASSLAPSGKVTDTQYF. CDR3 bases: TGTGCCAGCAGCTTAGCACCTTCCGGGAAAGTCACAGATACGCAGTATTTT.